The following is a TCR beta chain sequence with its context. What it binds is unknown. Patients were excluded for autoimmune disease history or systemic immunosuppression. The repertoire was sequenced with immunoSEQ multiplex PCR; TCRdb's copy has only in-frame clones and lacks some. Of more than 65,000 clones in the sample, roughly 90% were seen once. This record belongs to a study of OX40 agonist ivuxolimab in advanced cancers. The CDR3 consists of 15 residues. Trimming pared 5 bases from V and 0 bases from J, leaving 11 bases between. Germline V gene sequence: CDR1 SGHVS, CDR2 FNYEAQ. Study-level results: Fewer expanded clones were found on average in CD4+ than in CD8+ T cells.

The J gene is TRBJ1-3, the V gene TRBV7-6, with D perhaps TRBD1 (6 bases). The receptor was isolated from an adult with an advanced solid tumor such as melanoma, head and neck, liver or kidney cancer. The sample was CD4+ or CD8+ T cells sorted from blood, taken in a trial of the OX40 agonist ivuxolimab. Written as DNA, the CDR3 is TGTGCCAGCAGCCCGCGGACAGCCTCTGGAAACACCATATATTTT. Its protein product is CASSPRTASGNTIYF.